The 2 T cell receptor beta chains reported below all come from one sample, sequenced in a study of T cell responses to AZD1222 COVID-19 vaccine. Sequenced by immunoSEQ multiplex PCR; TCRdb stores in-frame clones only, minus some. The data show some 150,000 clones, about nine tenths seen once. Specimen: peripheral blood, collected on day 0 of AZD1222 vaccination. These receptor sequences come from an adult in good health.

The chain employs TRBV4-1 and TRBJ1-3, with TRBD1 matching over 7 bases. Germline V lookup: CDR1 MGHRA, CDR2 YSYEKL. V trimming: 6 bases; J trimming: 0 bases; junction bases outside the gene matches: 5. The CDR3 is made up of 15 amino acids. CDR3 sequence: CASSMTGLSGNTIYF. The DNA of the CDR3 is TGCGCCAGCAGTATGACAGGGCTCTCTGGAAACACCATATATTTT.

The chain employs TRBV6-2 or TRBV6-3 and TRBJ2-7; D is possibly TRBD1 (6 bases). This CDR3 spans 15 amino acids. V was trimmed by 0 bases and J by 4 bases, leaving 13 bases between them. CDR1 MNHEY and CDR2 SVGEGT come from the germline V gene. The CDR3 bases are TGTGCCAGCAGTTACTCCTTGGGGGCGACGTACGAGCAGTACTTC. Translating it yields CASSYSLGATYEQYF.